The next 13 T cell receptor beta chains were all read from a single sample in a study of CD8+ T cells in alopecia areata. The treatment denotes: oral pan-JAK inhibitor, 5-10 mg twice daily. Once RNA had been extracted, it was reverse transcribed into cDNA to act as the sequencing template. Generated by immunoSEQ multiplex PCR, the TCRdb table keeps only in-frame clones and is missing some. The sample lists around 190,000 clones, 60% occurring once. The sequencing used CD4+ T cells sorted from blood, collected at week 24, from a patient treated with tofacitinib. These receptors came from a human donor with alopecia areata.

This clone occurred a few times. The chain is built from TRBV6-6 and TRBJ1-6; no reliable D call. The germline V gene has CDR1 MNHNY and CDR2 SVGAGI (reference sequence). The CDR3 runs 13 residues. Trimming pared 11 bases from V and 10 bases from J, leaving 18 bases between. The CDR3, as DNA: TGTGCCGCCGATGGGTTGGGGTTGTCACCCCTCCACTTT. It is translated as CAADGLGLSPLHF.

This clone was seen a handful of times. The CDR3 region has the DNA TGTGCCAGCAGTTACCTCGGGACAGTCGTGGGGAATGAGCAGTTCTTC. Encoded protein: CASSYLGTVVGNEQFF. The chain joins TRBV6-5 to TRBJ2-1; 7 nucleotides line up with TRBD1. Germline CDR1 reads MNHEY; CDR2 reads SVGAGI. V was pared by 2 bases and J by 7 bases, with 11 bases of the junction left unmatched. The CDR3 spans 16 residues.

The chain couples TRBV29-1 to TRBJ1-1; TRBD1 matches at 7 bases. CDR1 is SQVTM and CDR2 is ANQGSEA in the germline V gene. V lost 5 bases and J lost 8; bases outside the gene matches: 11. The CDR3 extends over 13 amino acids. Here the CDR3 DNA reads TGCAGCGTTTACAGGGGCCCGGCCCTGGAAGCTTTCTTT. Protein: CSVYRGPALEAFF.

This clone was found a few times. J is TRBJ2-2 and V is TRBV6-5; D ambiguous. The CDR3 has 15 amino acids. Trimming cost V 2 bases and J 1 base, with 8 bases left between them. Per germline, CDR1 MNHEY and CDR2 SVGAGI. The CDR3 DNA reads as TGTGCCAGCAGTTACGTCCCGGGGAACACCGGGGAGCTGTTTTTT. Translation: CASSYVPGNTGELFF.

The chain is built from TRBV29-1 and TRBJ2-2; 10 nucleotides align to TRBD2. Germline CDR1 is SQVTM and CDR2 is ANQGSEA. Trimming took 5 bases from V and 11 from J; bases not matched to a gene: 5. The CDR3 totals 12 residues. The CDR3 nucleotides read TGCAGCGTTCAAGCGGGGGGGCGCGAGCTGTTTTTT. Translating it yields CSVQAGGRELFF.

This clone was counted only a few times. The V gene is TRBV30, the J gene TRBJ1-2, with a weak D call TRBD1 (5 bases). The germline gives CDR1 GTSNPN, CDR2 SVGIG (reference sequence). This CDR3 is 14 amino acids long. The germline V and J ends were trimmed by 4 bases and 4 bases, with 16 bases remaining between them. The chain's CDR3 is CAWTPLGGVYGYTF. In nucleotides, the CDR3 is TGTGCCTGGACCCCTTTGGGGGGGGTCTATGGCTACACCTTC.

This clone was seen a handful of times. The V call is TRBV9, the J call TRBJ2-3; possibly TRBD1 for D (5 bases). The CDR3 is made up of 13 amino acids. Germline V gives CDR1 SGDLS, CDR2 YYNGEE. V was trimmed by 4 bases and J by 3 bases, leaving 9 bases between them. The CDR3 region has the DNA TGTGCCAGCAGCTTACAGGTAACAGATACGCAGTATTTT. Translating it yields CASSLQVTDTQYF.

V gene TRBV27 combines with J gene TRBJ1-4, with unresolved D. Germline V gene data show CDR1 as MNHEY and CDR2 as SMNVEV (reference sequence). This CDR3 is 11 amino acids long. Trimming cost V 6 bases and J 3 bases, with 2 bases left between them. The CDR3 coding sequence is TGTGCCAGCAGATCTAATGAAAAACTGTTTTTT. It encodes CASRSNEKLFF.

This rearrangement joins TRBV11-3 to TRBJ2-5; TRBD1 aligns across 7 bases. After removal of 1 base from V and 1 base from J, the junction contained 9 bases not matched to a gene. There are 17 residues in the CDR3. Germline-derived CDR1 and CDR2 are SGHNT and YENEEA. The CDR3, as DNA: TGTGCCAGCAGCTTAGGTTTCCCGGGACAGATCCAAGAGACCCAGTACTTC. Protein sequence: CASSLGFPGQIQETQYF.

The chain recombines TRBV29-1 with TRBJ2-2, with 7 positions matching TRBD1. V lost 6 bases, J lost 1 base, and 8 bases stayed unmatched. The CDR3 loop spans 15 amino acids. The germline V gene encodes CDR1 SQVTM and CDR2 ANQGSEA. CDR3 in amino acids: CSVGPGTVNTGELFF. For the CDR3, the DNA is TGCAGCGTCGGTCCCGGGACAGTGAACACCGGGGAGCTGTTTTTT.

The chain is built from TRBV4-3 and TRBJ2-7; D is uncertain. The CDR3 extends over 14 amino acids. The V end lost 0 bases, the J end lost 2 bases, and 8 bases lay between the germline ends. CDR1 is LGHNA and CDR2 is YSLEER in the germline V gene. For the CDR3, the DNA is TGCGCCAGCAGCCAAGAGTTGATTCCCTACGAGCAGTACTTC. Translated: CASSQELIPYEQYF.

This clone was observed a few times. This sequence joins TRBV11-2 and TRBJ2-4; 8 nucleotides line up with TRBD1. The length of the CDR3 is 16 residues. Germline loops: CDR1 SGHAT, CDR2 FQNNGV. Losses at the gene ends were 4 bases for V and 1 base for J; bases not matched to a gene: 6. This chain's CDR3 is CASSSGQGFAKNIQYF. The CDR3 DNA sequence: TGTGCCAGCAGCTCAGGACAGGGCTTTGCCAAAAACATTCAGTACTTC.

A few counts support this clone. The chain recombines TRBV18 with TRBJ1-3, with no clear D. V was clipped by 8 bases and J by 0 bases, with 8 bases between them. Germline CDR1 KGHSH, CDR2 LQKENI. The CDR3 is 13 residues long. CDR3 region: CASTGDSGNTIYF. The CDR3 coding sequence is TGTGCCAGCACCGGGGACTCTGGAAACACCATATATTTT. Using reference TRBV18 and TRBJ1-3 for the parts outside the CDR3, the full variable domain is NAGVMQNPRHLVRRRGQEARLRCSPMKGHSHVYWYRQLPEEGLKFMVYLQKENIIDESGMPKERFSAEFPKEGPSILRIQQVVRGDSAAYFCASTGDSGNTIYFGEGSWLTVV.